The 8 T cell receptor beta chains reported below all come from one sample, sequenced in a study of molecular identifiers for immune sequencing clone quantification. TCRdb re-derived calls from the PCR reads in MiXCR, one entry per CDR3 protein. Of under 800,000 distinct CDR3 sequences listed, 25% are singletons. The material sequenced was naive CD8+ T cells from blood, with Jurkat cell RNA spiked in. The subset denotes: FACS-sorted CD8+CD4-CCR7+CD45RA+ naive T cells. The receptors shown here come from a human donor in good health. Some libraries in this study had Jurkat cell RNA spiked in.

As to this clonotype: A read error is possible here, since a much larger clone lies one base away. The rearrangement joins TRBV4-1 to TRBJ2-3, with 10 bases matching TRBD2. Germline V gene sequence: CDR1 MGHRA, CDR2 YSYEKL. This CDR3 comprises 16 residues. CDR3 in amino acids: CASSQEPSGGADAQYF. CDR3 coding DNA: TGCGCCAGCAGCCAAGAGCCTAGCGGGGGCGCAGATGCGCAGTATTTT.

This clonotype occurred many times. This chain uses TRBV9 with TRBJ2-2; 8 bases are shared with TRBD2. The germline CDR1 and CDR2 sequences are SGDLS and YYNGEE. V was pared by 3 bases and J by 4 bases, with 8 bases of the junction left unmatched. This CDR3 is built from 16 residues. CDR3 sequence (DNA): TGTGCCAGCAGCGCAACAGCGGGGGCCCCCACCGGGGAGCTGTTTTTT. It specifies CASSATAGAPTGELFF.

Only a few counts were recorded for this clonotype. The genes are TRBV12-3 or TRBV12-4 and TRBJ2-7; perhaps TRBD2 as D (7 bases). Deletions cut 5 bases from V and 1 base from J, with 18 bases between. The CDR3 totals 16 residues. The CDR3 protein is CASSLSTRGGSYEQYF. The CDR3 DNA reads TGTGCCAGCAGTCTATCGACTAGGGGGGGTTCCTACGAGCAGTACTTC.

This clonotype was counted between two and nine times. The chain couples TRBV7-6 to TRBJ2-7; 8 bases agree with TRBD2. Germline CDR1 SGHVS, CDR2 FNYEAQ. With V trimmed by 2 bases and J by 7 bases, 10 bases remained unmatched. The CDR3 has 15 residues. CDR3 sequence reads: CASSLLGGSGGEQYF. The CDR3 nucleotides are TGTGCCAGCAGCTTATTGGGTGGGTCGGGGGGGGAGCAGTACTTC.

This clonotype was counted at least ten times. J is TRBJ2-3 and V is TRBV25-1; 16 nucleotides line up with TRBD2. The V gene end was trimmed by 7 bases and the J gene end by 5 bases; junction bases not matched to a gene: 15. The CDR3 sequence is 19 residues long. Germline V gives CDR1 MGHDK, CDR2 SYGVNS. The CDR3 sequence: CASTPPGLAGGPWGDTQYF. CDR3 DNA: TGTGCCAGCACTCCCCCGGGACTAGCGGGAGGGCCTTGGGGAGATACGCAGTATTTT.

This clonotype was counted only a few times. The chain combines TRBV7-9 with TRBJ1-5; D might be TRBD1 (6 bases). The length of the CDR3 is 18 residues. V dropped 4 bases and J dropped 5 bases, with 24 bases sitting between them. CDR1 is SEHNR and CDR2 is FQNEAQ in the germline V gene (reference sequence). CDR3 bases: TGTGCCAGCAGCTCCGGGGTGGGGGGCGTCAGATCGGATCAGCCCCAGCATTTT. Its protein product is CASSSGVGGVRSDQPQHF.

This clonotype was observed at least ten times. The chain couples TRBV7-9 to TRBJ1-3, with D possibly TRBD1 on 6 matching bases. This CDR3 comprises 16 residues. Trimming removed 6 bases from V and 0 bases from J, with 15 bases in between. Germline CDR1 is SEHNR and CDR2 is FQNEAQ (reference sequence). The CDR3 region is CASREMTGLSGNTIYF. Here the CDR3 DNA reads TGTGCCAGCAGGGAAATGACAGGCCTCTCTGGAAACACCATATATTTT.

This clonotype was detected ten times or more. The J gene is TRBJ2-7, the V gene TRBV4-3, with D hard to call. Germline CDR1 and CDR2: LGHNA and YSLEER. The CDR3 runs 14 residues. Deletions cut 4 bases from V and 2 bases from J, with 12 bases between. The CDR3 is CASSPAAVAYEQYF. CDR3 nucleotide sequence: TGCGCCAGCAGCCCGGCGGCCGTTGCCTACGAGCAGTACTTC.